This T cell receptor beta chain emerged from a study of T cell responses to AZD1222 COVID-19 vaccine. Overall study results and limits: With two AZD1222 doses given, Spike-specific TCR breadth and depth both rose.

With respect to this clone: Its antigen is still unknown.

J gave up 5 bases and V 0 bases, and 9 bases lay outside the gene matches. The CDR3 consists of 17 residues. Germline V gene sequence: CDR1 LGHDT, CDR2 YNNKEL (reference sequence). Generated by immunoSEQ multiplex PCR, the TCRdb table keeps only in-frame clones and is missing some. The table records under 150,000 clones, about 89% of them present only once. The sample consisted of peripheral blood, taken on day 0 of MenACWY control vaccination. The sequence came from an adult in good health. This chain uses TRBV3-1 (or the pseudogene TRBV3-2) with TRBJ2-7; 11 positions agree with TRBD2. CDR3 in DNA: TGTGCCAGCAGCCAAGATAGGAGGCTAGCGGGAGGCCACGAGCAGTACTTC. It codes for CASSQDRRLAGGHEQYF.